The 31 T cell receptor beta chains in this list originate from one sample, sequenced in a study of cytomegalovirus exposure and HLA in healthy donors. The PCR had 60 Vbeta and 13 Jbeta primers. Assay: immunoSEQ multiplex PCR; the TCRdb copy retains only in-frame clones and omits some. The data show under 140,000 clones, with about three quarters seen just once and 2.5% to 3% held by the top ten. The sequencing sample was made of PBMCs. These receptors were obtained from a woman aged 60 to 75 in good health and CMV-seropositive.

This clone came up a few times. The CDR3 nucleotides read TGTGCCAGCAGTGGCCGGGACAGGGGATCTGGCGAGCAGTACTTC. Protein: CASSGRDRGSGEQYF. The gene calls are TRBV25-1 and TRBJ2-7, with TRBD1 identical over 10 bases. The V gene's germline CDR1 is MGHDK and CDR2 SYGVNS. J lost 6 bases, V lost 4 bases, and 9 bases had no gene match. CDR3 length: 15 amino acids.

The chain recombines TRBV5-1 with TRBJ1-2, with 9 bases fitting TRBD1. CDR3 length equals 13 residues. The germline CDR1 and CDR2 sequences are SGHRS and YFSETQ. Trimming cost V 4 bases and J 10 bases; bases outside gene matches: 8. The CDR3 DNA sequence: TGCGCCAGCAGCGGTCCGGGACAGGGTGACTACACCTTC. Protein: CASSGPGQGDYTF.

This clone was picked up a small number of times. In DNA form, the CDR3 reads TGTGCCAGCAGCGGACTGCCGGGACAGGGGGCGGCTGGCTACACCTTC. The encoded protein is CASSGLPGQGAAGYTF. This rearrangement joins TRBV9 to TRBJ1-2; 12 bases match TRBD1. Germline loops: CDR1 SGDLS, CDR2 YYNGEE. The CDR3 spans 16 residues. With 3 bases clipped from V and 7 bases from J, the junction kept 10 bases outside the gene matches.

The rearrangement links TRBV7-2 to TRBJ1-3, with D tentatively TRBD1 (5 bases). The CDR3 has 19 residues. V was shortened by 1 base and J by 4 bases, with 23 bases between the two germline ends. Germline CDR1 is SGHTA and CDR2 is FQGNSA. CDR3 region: CASSLVTGHYPLRGNTIYF. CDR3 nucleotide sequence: TGTGCCAGCAGCTTAGTAACAGGACACTACCCTCTGCGGGGAAACACCATATATTTT.

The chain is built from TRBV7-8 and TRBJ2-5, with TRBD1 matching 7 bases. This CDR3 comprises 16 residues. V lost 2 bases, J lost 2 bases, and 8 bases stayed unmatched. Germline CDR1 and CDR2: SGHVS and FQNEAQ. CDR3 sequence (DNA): TGTGCCAGCAGCTTACGACAGGGATCGTGGCAAGAGACCCAGTACTTC. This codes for CASSLRQGSWQETQYF.

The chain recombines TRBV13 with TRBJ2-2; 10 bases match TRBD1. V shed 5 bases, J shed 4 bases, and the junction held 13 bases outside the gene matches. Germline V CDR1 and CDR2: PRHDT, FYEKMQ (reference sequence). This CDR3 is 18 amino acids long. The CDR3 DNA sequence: TGTGCCAGCAGCCCTTTCAATCTCTGGACAGGGGGCACCGGGGAGCTGTTTTTT. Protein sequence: CASSPFNLWTGGTGELFF. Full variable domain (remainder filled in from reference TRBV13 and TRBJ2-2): AAGVIQSPRHLIKEKRETATLKCYPIPRHDTVYWYQQGPGQDPQFLISFYEKMQSDKGSIPDRFSAQQFSDYHSELNMSSLELGDSALYFCASSPFNLWTGGTGELFFGEGSRLTVL.

CDR3 sequence reads: CATKRGGATNEKLFF. DNA for the CDR3: TGTGCCACCAAAAGGGGGGGGGCAACTAATGAAAAACTGTTTTTT. The chain uses TRBV19 and TRBJ1-4; TRBD1 is a possible D gene (6 bases). The CDR3 has 15 residues. Trimming took 10 bases from V and 0 from J, leaving 15 bases between them. The germline CDR1 and CDR2 sequences are LNHDA and SQIVND (reference sequence).

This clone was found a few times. The CDR3: CASSPGAGRNGYTF. In DNA form, the CDR3 reads TGTGCCAGCTCACCAGGGGCAGGGAGGAATGGCTACACCTTC. The rearrangement uses TRBV18 and TRBJ1-2; a weak D match, TRBD1 (5 bases). Trimming took off 2 bases at V and 6 bases at J, with 13 bases between the two ends. Germline-derived CDR1 and CDR2 are KGHSH and LQKENI. This CDR3 contains 14 residues.

The CDR3 is CASSLEKGVYEQYF. DNA for the CDR3: TGTGCCAGCAGCTTAGAGAAGGGAGTCTACGAGCAGTACTTC. The gene calls are TRBV7-2 and TRBJ2-7, with a weak D call TRBD2 (5 bases). The germline V gene has CDR1 SGHTA and CDR2 FQGNSA. V lost 1 base to trimming and J lost 3 bases, with 10 bases between them. The CDR3 has 14 residues.

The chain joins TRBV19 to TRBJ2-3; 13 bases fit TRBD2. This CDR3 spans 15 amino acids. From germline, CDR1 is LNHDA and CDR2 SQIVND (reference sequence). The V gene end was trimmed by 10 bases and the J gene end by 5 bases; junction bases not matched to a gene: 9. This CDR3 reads CATGLAGVVKDTQYF. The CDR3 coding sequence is TGTGCCACTGGACTAGCGGGAGTCGTCAAAGATACGCAGTATTTT.

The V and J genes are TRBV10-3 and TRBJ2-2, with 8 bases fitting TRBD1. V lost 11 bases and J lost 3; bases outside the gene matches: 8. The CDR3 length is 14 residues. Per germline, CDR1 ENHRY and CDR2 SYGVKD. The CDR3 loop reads CACKGQGDTGELFF. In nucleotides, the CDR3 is TGTGCCTGCAAAGGACAGGGTGACACCGGGGAGCTGTTTTTT.

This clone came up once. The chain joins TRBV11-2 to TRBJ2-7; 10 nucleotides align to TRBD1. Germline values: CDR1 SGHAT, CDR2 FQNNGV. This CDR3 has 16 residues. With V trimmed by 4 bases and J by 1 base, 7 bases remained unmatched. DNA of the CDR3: TGTGCCAGCAGCTACAGGACAGGGGGTTTATCCTACGAGCAGTACTTC. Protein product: CASSYRTGGLSYEQYF.

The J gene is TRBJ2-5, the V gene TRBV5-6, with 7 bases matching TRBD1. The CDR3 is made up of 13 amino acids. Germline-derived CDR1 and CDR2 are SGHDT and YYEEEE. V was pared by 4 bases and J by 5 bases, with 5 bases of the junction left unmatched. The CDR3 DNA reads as TGTGCCAGCAGCGAAGGGGGCGAGGAGACCCAGTACTTC. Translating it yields CASSEGGEETQYF.

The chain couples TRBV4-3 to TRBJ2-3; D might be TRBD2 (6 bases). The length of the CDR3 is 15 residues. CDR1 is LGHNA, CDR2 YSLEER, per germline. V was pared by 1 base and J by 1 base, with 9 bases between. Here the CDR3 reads CASSQGTGGTDTQYF. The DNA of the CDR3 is TGCGCCAGCAGCCAAGGAACGGGAGGCACAGATACGCAGTATTTT.

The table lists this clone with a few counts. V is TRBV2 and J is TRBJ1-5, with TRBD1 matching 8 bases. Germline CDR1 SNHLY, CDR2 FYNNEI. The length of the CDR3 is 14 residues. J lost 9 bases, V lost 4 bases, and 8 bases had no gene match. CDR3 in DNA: TGTGCCAGCAGTGTCGGACAGGGAGATCGGCCCCAGCATTTT. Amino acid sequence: CASSVGQGDRPQHF.

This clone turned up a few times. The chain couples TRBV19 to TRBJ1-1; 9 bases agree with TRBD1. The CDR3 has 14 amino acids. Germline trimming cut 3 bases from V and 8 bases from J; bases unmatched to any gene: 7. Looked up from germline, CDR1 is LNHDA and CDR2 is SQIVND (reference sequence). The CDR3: CASSMSLGQGEAFF. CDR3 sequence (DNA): TGTGCCAGTAGTATGTCCCTGGGACAGGGCGAAGCTTTCTTT.

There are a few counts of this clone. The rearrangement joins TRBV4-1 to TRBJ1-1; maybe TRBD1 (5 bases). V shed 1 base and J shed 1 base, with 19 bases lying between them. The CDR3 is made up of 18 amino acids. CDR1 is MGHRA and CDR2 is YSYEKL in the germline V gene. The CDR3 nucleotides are TGCGCCAGCAGCCAAGTCGGCCAAAGGGGCAGGGAGAACACTGAAGCTTTCTTT. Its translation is CASSQVGQRGRENTEAFF.

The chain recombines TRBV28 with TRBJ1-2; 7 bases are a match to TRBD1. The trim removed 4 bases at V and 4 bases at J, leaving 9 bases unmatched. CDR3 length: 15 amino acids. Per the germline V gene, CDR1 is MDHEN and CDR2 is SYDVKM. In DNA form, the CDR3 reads TGTGCCAGCAGTTCGCATATACAGGGGACCTATGGCTACACCTTC. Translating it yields CASSSHIQGTYGYTF.

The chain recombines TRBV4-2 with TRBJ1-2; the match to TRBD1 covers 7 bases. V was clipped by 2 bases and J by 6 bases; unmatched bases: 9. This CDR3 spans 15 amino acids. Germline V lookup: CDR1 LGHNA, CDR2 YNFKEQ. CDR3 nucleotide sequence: TGTGCCAGCAGCCAATCTACAGGGGTTTCGAATGGCTACACCTTC. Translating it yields CASSQSTGVSNGYTF.

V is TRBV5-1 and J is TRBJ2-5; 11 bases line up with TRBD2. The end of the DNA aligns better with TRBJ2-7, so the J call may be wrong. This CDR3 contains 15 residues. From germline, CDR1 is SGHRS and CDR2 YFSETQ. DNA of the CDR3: TGCGCCAGCAGCTTTGTAGCGGGAGGGTCCTACGAGCAGTACTTC. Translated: CASSFVAGGSYEQYF.

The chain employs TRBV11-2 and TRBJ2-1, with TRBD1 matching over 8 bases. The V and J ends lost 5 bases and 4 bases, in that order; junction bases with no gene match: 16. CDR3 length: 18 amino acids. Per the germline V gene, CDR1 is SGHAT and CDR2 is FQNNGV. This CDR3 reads CASSPSQGASDRYNEQFF. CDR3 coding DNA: TGTGCCAGCAGCCCATCCCAGGGGGCTAGCGATAGGTACAATGAGCAGTTCTTC.

CDR3 nucleotides: TGTGCCAGCAGTGAAGCTAGCGGGACCTCCTACGAGCAGTACTTC. Its translation: CASSEASGTSYEQYF. The chain employs TRBV6-1 and TRBJ2-7; 8 nucleotides match TRBD2. Per germline, CDR1 MNHNS and CDR2 SASEGT. This CDR3 is 15 amino acids long. With 0 bases clipped from V and 0 bases from J, the junction kept 1 base outside the gene matches.

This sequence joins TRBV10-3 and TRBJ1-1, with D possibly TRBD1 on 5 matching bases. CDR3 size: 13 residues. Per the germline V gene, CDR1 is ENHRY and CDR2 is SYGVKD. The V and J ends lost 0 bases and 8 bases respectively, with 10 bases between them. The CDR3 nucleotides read TGTGCCATCAGTGAGTCGGGGCGTTCCGAAGCTTTCTTT. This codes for CAISESGRSEAFF.

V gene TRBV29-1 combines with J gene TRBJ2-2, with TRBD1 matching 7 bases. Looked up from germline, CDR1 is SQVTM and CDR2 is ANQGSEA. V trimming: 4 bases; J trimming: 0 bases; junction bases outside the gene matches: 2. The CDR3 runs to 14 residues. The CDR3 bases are TGCAGCGTTGGAGACAGGGCGAACACCGGGGAGCTGTTTTTT. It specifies CSVGDRANTGELFF.

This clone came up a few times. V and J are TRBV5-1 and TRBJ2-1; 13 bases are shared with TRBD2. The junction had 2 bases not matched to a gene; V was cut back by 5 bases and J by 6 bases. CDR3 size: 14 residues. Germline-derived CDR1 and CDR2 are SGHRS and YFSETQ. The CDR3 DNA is TGCGCCAGCAGACTAGCGGGAGGGACCAATGAGCAGTTCTTC. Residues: CASRLAGGTNEQFF.

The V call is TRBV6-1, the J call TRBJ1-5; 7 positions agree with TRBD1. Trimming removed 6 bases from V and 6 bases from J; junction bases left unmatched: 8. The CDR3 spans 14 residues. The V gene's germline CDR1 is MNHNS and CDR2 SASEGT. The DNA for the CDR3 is TGTGCCAGCAGCGAGACAGGGAAGACTCAGCCCCAGCATTTT. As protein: CASSETGKTQPQHF.

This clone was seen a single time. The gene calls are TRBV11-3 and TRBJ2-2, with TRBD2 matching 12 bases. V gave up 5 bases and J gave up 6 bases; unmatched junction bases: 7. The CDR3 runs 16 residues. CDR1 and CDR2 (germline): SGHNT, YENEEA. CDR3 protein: CASSPRTSGKAGELFF. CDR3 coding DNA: TGTGCCAGCAGCCCACGGACTAGCGGGAAAGCCGGGGAGCTGTTTTTT.

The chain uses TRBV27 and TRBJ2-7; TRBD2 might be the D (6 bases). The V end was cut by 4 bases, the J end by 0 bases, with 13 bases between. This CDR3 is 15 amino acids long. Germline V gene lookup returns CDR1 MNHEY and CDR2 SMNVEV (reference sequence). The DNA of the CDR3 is TGTGCCAGCAGTTCACAGGCGGGAACCTCCTACGAGCAGTACTTC. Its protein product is CASSSQAGTSYEQYF.

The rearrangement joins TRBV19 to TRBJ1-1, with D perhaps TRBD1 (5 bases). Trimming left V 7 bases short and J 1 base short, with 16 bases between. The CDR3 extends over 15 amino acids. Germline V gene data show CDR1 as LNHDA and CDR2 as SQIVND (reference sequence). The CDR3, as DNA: TGTGCCAGTACCATAAAACCAGACAGGAACACTGAAGCTTTCTTT. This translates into CASTIKPDRNTEAFF.

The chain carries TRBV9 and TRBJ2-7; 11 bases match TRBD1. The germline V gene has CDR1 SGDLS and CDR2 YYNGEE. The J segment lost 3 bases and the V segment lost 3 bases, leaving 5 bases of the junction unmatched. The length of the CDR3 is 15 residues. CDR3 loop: CASSAGTGGGYEQYF. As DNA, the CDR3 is TGTGCCAGCAGCGCGGGGACAGGGGGAGGCTACGAGCAGTACTTC.

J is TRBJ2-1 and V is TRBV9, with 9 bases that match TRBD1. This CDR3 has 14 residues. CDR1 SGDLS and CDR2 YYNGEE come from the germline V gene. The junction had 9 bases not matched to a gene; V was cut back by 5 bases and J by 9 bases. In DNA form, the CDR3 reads TGTGCCAGCAGACCTACAGGGGGCTCAAGTGAGCAGTTCTTC. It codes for CASRPTGGSSEQFF.